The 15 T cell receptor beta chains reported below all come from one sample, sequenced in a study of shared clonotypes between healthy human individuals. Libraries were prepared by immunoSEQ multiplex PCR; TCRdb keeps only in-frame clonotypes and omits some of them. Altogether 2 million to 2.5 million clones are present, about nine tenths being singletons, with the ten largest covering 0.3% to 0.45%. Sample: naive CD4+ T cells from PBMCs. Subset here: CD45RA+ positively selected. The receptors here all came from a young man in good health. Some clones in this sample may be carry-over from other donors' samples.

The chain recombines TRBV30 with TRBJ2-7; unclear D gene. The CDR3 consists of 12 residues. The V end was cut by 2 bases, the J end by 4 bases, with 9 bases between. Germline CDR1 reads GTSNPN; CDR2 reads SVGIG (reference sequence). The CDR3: CAWSSFGYEQYF. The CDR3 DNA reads TGTGCCTGGAGTTCATTTGGATACGAGCAGTACTTC.

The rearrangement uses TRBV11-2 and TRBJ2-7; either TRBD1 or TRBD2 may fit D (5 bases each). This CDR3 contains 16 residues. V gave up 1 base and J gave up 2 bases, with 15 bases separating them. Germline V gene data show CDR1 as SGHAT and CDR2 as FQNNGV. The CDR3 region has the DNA TGTGCCAGCAGCTTAGGGGGGTCGAGCCAGGCCTACGAGCAGTACTTC. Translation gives CASSLGGSSQAYEQYF. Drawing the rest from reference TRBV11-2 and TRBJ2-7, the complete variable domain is EAGVAQSPRYKIIEKRQSVAFWCNPISGHATLYWYQQILGQGPKLLIQFQNNGVVDDSQLPKDRFSAERLKGVDSTLKIQPAKLEDSAVYLCASSLGGSSQAYEQYFGPGTRLTVT.

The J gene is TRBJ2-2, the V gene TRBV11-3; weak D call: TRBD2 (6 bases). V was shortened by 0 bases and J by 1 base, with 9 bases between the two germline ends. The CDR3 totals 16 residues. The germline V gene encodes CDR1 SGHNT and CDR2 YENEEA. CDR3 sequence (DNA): TGTGCCAGCAGCTTAGATGCGGGGTTGAACACCGGGGAGCTGTTTTTT. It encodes CASSLDAGLNTGELFF.

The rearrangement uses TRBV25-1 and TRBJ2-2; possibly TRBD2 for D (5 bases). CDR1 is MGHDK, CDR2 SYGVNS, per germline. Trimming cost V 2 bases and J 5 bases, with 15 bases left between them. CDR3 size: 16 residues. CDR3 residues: CASSEVNGKRTGELFF. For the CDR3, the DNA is TGTGCCAGCAGTGAAGTAAACGGGAAGAGGACCGGGGAGCTGTTTTTT.

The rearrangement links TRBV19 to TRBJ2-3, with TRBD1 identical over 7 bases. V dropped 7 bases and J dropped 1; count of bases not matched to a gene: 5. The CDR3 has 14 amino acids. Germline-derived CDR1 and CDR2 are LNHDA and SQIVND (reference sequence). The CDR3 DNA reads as TGTGCCAGTAATAGAGGACAGGGCACAGATACGCAGTATTTT. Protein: CASNRGQGTDTQYF.

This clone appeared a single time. CDR3 residues: CASSPRQEQYF. DNA of the CDR3: TGTGCCAGCTCACCCAGGCAAGAGCAGTACTTC. V and J are TRBV18 and TRBJ2-7; D call uncertain. The CDR3 totals 11 residues. Germline CDR1 KGHSH, CDR2 LQKENI. Trimming took off 3 bases at V and 7 bases at J, with 7 bases between the two ends.

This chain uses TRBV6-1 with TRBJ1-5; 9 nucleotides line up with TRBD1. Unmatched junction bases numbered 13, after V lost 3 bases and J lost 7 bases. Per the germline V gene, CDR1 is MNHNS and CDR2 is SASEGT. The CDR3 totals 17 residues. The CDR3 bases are TGTGCCAGCAGTGACCACCAACTCCCGGGACAGGGCCAGCCCCAGCATTTT. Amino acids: CASSDHQLPGQGQPQHF.

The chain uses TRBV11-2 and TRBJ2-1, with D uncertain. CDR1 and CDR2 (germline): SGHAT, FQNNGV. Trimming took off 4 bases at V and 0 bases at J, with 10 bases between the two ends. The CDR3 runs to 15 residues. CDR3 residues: CASSWGRPSYNEQFF. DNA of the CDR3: TGTGCCAGCAGCTGGGGAAGGCCCTCCTACAATGAGCAGTTCTTC.

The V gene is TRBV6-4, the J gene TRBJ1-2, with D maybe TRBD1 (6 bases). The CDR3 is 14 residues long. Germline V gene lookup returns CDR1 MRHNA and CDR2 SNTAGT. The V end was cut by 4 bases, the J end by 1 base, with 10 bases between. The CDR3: CASSATQGNYGYTF. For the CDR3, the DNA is TGTGCCAGCAGTGCCACACAGGGTAACTATGGCTACACCTTC.

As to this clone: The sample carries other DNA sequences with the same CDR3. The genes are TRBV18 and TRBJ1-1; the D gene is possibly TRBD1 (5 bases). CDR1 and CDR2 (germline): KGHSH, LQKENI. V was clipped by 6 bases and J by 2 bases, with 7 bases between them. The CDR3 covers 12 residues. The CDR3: CASSTGNTEAFF. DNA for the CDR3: TGTGCCAGCTCCACAGGAAACACTGAAGCTTTCTTT. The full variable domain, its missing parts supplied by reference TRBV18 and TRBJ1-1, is NAGVMQNPRHLVRRRGQEARLRCSPMKGHSHVYWYRQLPEEGLKFMVYLQKENIIDESGMPKERFSAEFPKEGPSILRIQQVVRGDSAAYFCASSTGNTEAFFGQGTRLTVV.

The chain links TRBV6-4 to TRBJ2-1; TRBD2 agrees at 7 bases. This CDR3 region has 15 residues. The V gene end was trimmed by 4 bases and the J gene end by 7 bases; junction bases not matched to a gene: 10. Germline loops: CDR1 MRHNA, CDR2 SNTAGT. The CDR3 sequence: CASSVSFSGYNEQFF. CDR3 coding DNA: TGTGCCAGCAGTGTTTCCTTTAGCGGGTATAATGAGCAGTTCTTC.

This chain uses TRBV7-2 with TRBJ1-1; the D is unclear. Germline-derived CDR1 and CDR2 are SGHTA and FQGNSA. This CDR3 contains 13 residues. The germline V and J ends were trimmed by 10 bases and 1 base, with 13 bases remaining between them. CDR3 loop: CATKITANTEAFF. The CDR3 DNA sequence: TGTGCCACCAAAATCACAGCGAACACTGAAGCTTTCTTT.

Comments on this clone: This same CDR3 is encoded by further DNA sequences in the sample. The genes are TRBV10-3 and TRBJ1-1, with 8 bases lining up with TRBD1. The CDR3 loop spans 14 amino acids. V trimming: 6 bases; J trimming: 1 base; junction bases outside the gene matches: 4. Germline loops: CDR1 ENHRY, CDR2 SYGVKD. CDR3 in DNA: TGTGCCATCAGCGGACAGGGAGCGAACACTGAAGCTTTCTTT. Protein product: CAISGQGANTEAFF.

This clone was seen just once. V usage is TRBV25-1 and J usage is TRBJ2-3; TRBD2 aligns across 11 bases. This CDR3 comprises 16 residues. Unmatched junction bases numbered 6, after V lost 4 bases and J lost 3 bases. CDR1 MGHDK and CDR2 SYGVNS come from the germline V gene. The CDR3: CASSVTSGSRTDTQYF. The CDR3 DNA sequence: TGTGCCAGCAGTGTAACTAGCGGGAGTCGGACAGATACGCAGTATTTT.

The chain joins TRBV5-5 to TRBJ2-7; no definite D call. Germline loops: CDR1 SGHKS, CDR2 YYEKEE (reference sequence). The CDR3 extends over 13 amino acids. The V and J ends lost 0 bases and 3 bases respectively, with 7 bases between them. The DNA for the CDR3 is TGTGCCAGCAGCTTGGCCTGGGGCTACGAGCAGTACTTC. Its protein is CASSLAWGYEQYF.